Listed below are T cell receptor beta chains from one sample, sequenced in a study of identical twins. One entry per CDR3 protein results from TCRdb running MiXCR on the 5' RACE reads. The repertoire has around 250,000 distinct CDR3 sequences, approximately 12% of them found once; the top ten carry roughly 4.2%. These sequences were also reported in another study, on yellow fever vaccine responses in identical twins.

Source material: memory (CD45RO+) T cells sorted from blood. These receptors came from a woman between 18 and 29 years old in good health. Both conserved end residues are part of each CDR3. D genes are given only for firm matches. Size values are once, few and many counts, or a class for expanded clones, and some rows have none.

clone_size | d_call | j_call | cdr3_length | v_call | cdr3_nt | cdr3_aa
- | TRBD1 | TRBJ2-1 | 13 | TRBV19 | TGTGCCAGTGCCGGGACAGCCTACAATGAGCAGTTCTTC | CASAGTAYNEQFF
few | - | TRBJ2-1 | 14 | TRBV20-1 | TGCAGTGCCCTCCCAGGGGGGAGATACAATGAGCAGTTCTTC | CSALPGGRYNEQFF
few | - | TRBJ2-7 | 13 | TRBV28 | TGTGCCAGCAGCGGGACTCCTACCTACGAGCAGTACTTC | CASSGTPTYEQYF
few | - | TRBJ2-1 | 13 | TRBV18 | TGTGCCAGCTCACCACCGACGACAGCCGAGCAGTTCTTC | CASSPPTTAEQFF
many | - | TRBJ2-2 | 16 | TRBV25-1 | TGTGCCAGCAGTGAAGTTGGCAGGGGGAACACCGGGGAGCTGTTTTTT | CASSEVGRGNTGELFF
few | TRBD1 | TRBJ2-2 | 15 | TRBV10-1 | TGCGCCAGCAGTCGGGACAGCGCGAACACCGGGGAGCTGTTTTTT | CASSRDSANTGELFF
many | - | TRBJ1-1 | 14 | TRBV29-1 | TGCAGCGTTGAGGTCGAGGGGAGAATCACTGAAGCTTTCTTT | CSVEVEGRITEAFF
many | TRBD1 | TRBJ1-5 | 14 | TRBV6-5 | TGTGCCAGCAGTTACACGACAGGGGGTCAGCCCCAGCATTTT | CASSYTTGGQPQHF
- | TRBD2 | TRBJ2-7 | 16 | TRBV7-9 | TGTGCCAGCAGCTTAGTCGGGCTAGCGGGCTCCTACGAGCAGTACTTC | CASSLVGLAGSYEQYF
- | - | TRBJ2-7 | 11 | TRBV10-3 | TGTGCCATCAGTCGAGAGTACGAGCAGTACTTC | CAISREYEQYF
few | TRBD2 | TRBJ2-3 | 15 | TRBV4-1 | TGCGCCAGCAGCCCATTAGCGGGGAACACAGATACGCAGTATTTT | CASSPLAGNTDTQYF
few | TRBD1 | TRBJ1-1 | 12 | TRBV30 | TGTGCCTGGAGTTTGAGACAGGGGGTGGCTTTCTTT | CAWSLRQGVAFF
few | - | TRBJ1-5 | 14 | TRBV12-3/TRBV12-4 | TGTGCCAGCAGCATTAAAACAGCTAATCAGCCCCAGCATTTT | CASSIKTANQPQHF
- | - | TRBJ1-5 | 14 | TRBV28 | TGTGCCAGCAGTTTCAACGGGGGCACTCAGCCCCAGCATTTT | CASSFNGGTQPQHF
many | - | TRBJ1-6 | 16 | TRBV7-8 | TGTGCCAGCAGCTTAGCGGGGGGTCGTCTTGATTCACCCCTCCACTTT | CASSLAGGRLDSPLHF
- | TRBD1 | TRBJ2-5 | 15 | TRBV7-2 | TGTGCCAGCAGCTTAGGACAGGGGAAGGTAAAGACCCAGTACTTC | CASSLGQGKVKTQYF
few | TRBD1 | TRBJ2-3 | 15 | TRBV6-1 | TGTGCCAGCAGTGAACCGGGACAGGGACTAGATACGCAGTATTTT | CASSEPGQGLDTQYF
once | - | TRBJ2-1 | 17 | TRBV20-1 | TGCAGTGCTAGAAATAAGCGGTCTACAAGCTCCTACAATGAGCAGTTCTTC | CSARNKRSTSSYNEQFF
few | - | TRBJ1-4 | 14 | TRBV29-1 | TGCAGCGTTGAAGATCGAGGGGAAGGAGAAAAACTGTTTTTT | CSVEDRGEGEKLFF
- | TRBD2 | TRBJ2-7 | 19 | TRBV7-2 | TGTGCCAGCAGCTTAGGGTCTAGCGGGAGGGCCAACCTGGGCTACGAGCAGTACTTC | CASSLGSSGRANLGYEQYF
- | TRBD1 | TRBJ1-5 | 15 | TRBV27 | TGTGCCAGCAGCACCTTAGGGGGCGCGGGTCAGCCCCAGCATTTT | CASSTLGGAGQPQHF
many | TRBD2 | TRBJ2-5 | 12 | TRBV7-2 | TGTGCCAGCAGCATAGCGGGAGAGACCCAGTACTTC | CASSIAGETQYF
- | TRBD2 | TRBJ2-1 | 14 | TRBV20-1 | TGCAGTGCTCAGCGGGAGGGCCTCTACAATGAGCAGTTCTTC | CSAQREGLYNEQFF
- | - | TRBJ1-1 | 12 | TRBV29-1 | TGCAGCGTTGAAGCCGGGGTTCCTGAAGCTTTCTTT | CSVEAGVPEAFF
few | - | TRBJ1-2 | 14 | TRBV7-3 | TGTGCCCGATATAACAGGGCTCTTAACTATGGCTACACCTTC | CARYNRALNYGYTF
- | - | TRBJ2-2 | 12 | TRBV30 | TGTGCCTTGACAGCGAACACCGGGGAGCTGTTTTTT | CALTANTGELFF
many | TRBD1 | TRBJ2-1 | 15 | TRBV5-1 | TGCGCCAGCAGCTTCCGGACAGGGGGCATAGATGAGCAGTTCTTC | CASSFRTGGIDEQFF
few | TRBD1 | TRBJ2-7 | 15 | TRBV7-2 | TGTGCCAGCAGCTTAGTAAGTGGGACAGGGAGTGAGCAGTACTTC | CASSLVSGTGSEQYF
few | - | TRBJ2-2 | 14 | TRBV7-8 | TGTGCCAGCAGCCCGACAACCAGGGACGGGGAGCTGTTTTTT | CASSPTTRDGELFF
few | - | TRBJ1-6 | 13 | TRBV11-2 | TGTGCCAGCACCGTAGGACTTAATTCACCCCTCCACTTT | CASTVGLNSPLHF
- | - | TRBJ2-1 | 15 | TRBV7-2 | TGTGCCAGCAGCTCGGGGGTAGGGTCCTACAATGAGCAGTTCTTC | CASSSGVGSYNEQFF
few | TRBD2 | TRBJ2-3 | 16 | TRBV3-1 | TGTGCCAGCAGCCAAGGCGCTATGACTAGCGGGGATACGCAGTATTTT | CASSQGAMTSGDTQYF
- | - | TRBJ2-1 | 13 | TRBV3-1 | TGTGCCAGCAGCCAAGCCGTCCCCCAGGGGCAGTTCTTC | CASSQAVPQGQFF
few | TRBD2 | TRBJ2-3 | 12 | TRBV20-1 | TGCAGTGCTGGGGGACTAGATGAGGCGCAGTATTTT | CSAGGLDEAQYF
few | - | TRBJ2-1 | 13 | TRBV7-8 | TGTGCCAGCAGCTGGGACCGGGACAATGAGCAGTTCTTC | CASSWDRDNEQFF
few | - | TRBJ2-5 | 14 | TRBV20-1 | TGCAGTGCTAGAGATCTGACAGTTCAAGAGACCCAGTACTTC | CSARDLTVQETQYF
few | TRBD2 | TRBJ2-2 | 19 | TRBV18 | TGTGCCAGCTCACCAACGGGGAGACTAGCGGCCTCGAACACCGGGGAGCTGTTTTTT | CASSPTGRLAASNTGELFF
- | TRBD2 | TRBJ2-3 | 15 | TRBV2 | TGTGCCAGCAGTGATCTAGCGGACTACACAGATACGCAGTATTTT | CASSDLADYTDTQYF
- | - | TRBJ2-7 | 14 | TRBV2 | TGTGCCAGCAAGGGTTCTGGGACCCCTTACGAGCAGTACTTC | CASKGSGTPYEQYF
few | - | TRBJ2-4 | 16 | TRBV2 | TGTGCCAGCAGTGGAGGGGACGGGTTAGCCAAAAACATTCAGTACTTC | CASSGGDGLAKNIQYF
few | - | TRBJ2-5 | 18 | TRBV28 | TGTGCCAGCAGTCTCCCGCGGGACGGGTTCCAGTACCAAGAGACCCAGTACTTC | CASSLPRDGFQYQETQYF
few | TRBD1 | TRBJ1-1 | 16 | TRBV18 | TGTGCCAGCTCACCACTGCCTGGACAGGGGGGGTTGGAAGCTTTCTTT | CASSPLPGQGGLEAFF
few | TRBD2 | TRBJ2-3 | 16 | TRBV6-1 | TGTGCCAACCAGCGGCTAGCGGGGGAGGGCACAGATACGCAGTATTTT | CANQRLAGEGTDTQYF
few | - | TRBJ2-2 | 16 | TRBV6-1 | TGTGCCAGCAGTGAAGTGCCTAGCGCCAACACCGGGGAGCTGTTTTTT | CASSEVPSANTGELFF
- | - | TRBJ2-4 | 19 | TRBV4-3 | TGCGCCAGCAGCCAAGCCCCAGGGACATCCGATGTAGCCAAAAACATTCAGTACTTC | CASSQAPGTSDVAKNIQYF
- | TRBD1 | TRBJ2-2 | 16 | TRBV28 | TGTGCCAGCAGTTCCGGGGGCAGGGGGCGGACCGGGGAGCTGTTTTTT | CASSSGGRGRTGELFF
few | TRBD2 | TRBJ2-4 | 15 | TRBV20-1 | TGCAGTGCGCAACTAGCGGGAGGAACCAAAAACATTCAGTACTTC | CSAQLAGGTKNIQYF
many | - | TRBJ1-2 | 16 | TRBV29-1 | TGCAGCGTTGAAGATCCCAAGGTGGCAGGGAGCTATGGCTACACCTTC | CSVEDPKVAGSYGYTF
- | TRBD1 | TRBJ2-3 | 15 | TRBV7-3 | TGTGCCAGCAGCTTGGACAGGGCTTACACAGATACGCAGTATTTT | CASSLDRAYTDTQYF
- | TRBD1 | TRBJ2-5 | 18 | TRBV4-2 | TGTGCCAGCAGCCAAGGGGCCGGGACAGGGGGCGTGTTTGAGACCCAGTACTTC | CASSQGAGTGGVFETQYF
- | - | TRBJ2-7 | 13 | TRBV3-1 | TGTGCCAGCAGCCGAGGGGGGACCTACGAGCAGTACTTC | CASSRGGTYEQYF